Listed below are T cell receptor beta chains from one sample, sequenced in a study of cytomegalovirus exposure and HLA in healthy donors. Generated by immunoSEQ multiplex PCR, the TCRdb table keeps only in-frame clones and is missing some. The sample carries a few hundred thousand clones, over 60% recorded once. The sample taken for sequencing was PBMCs. These receptors were taken from a man in his forties in good health and CMV-seronegative. The CDR3 runs from the conserved cysteine through the conserved F or W. D genes are given only for firm matches. A clone size is listed for some rows: how often the clone was seen (once, few, many), or a class if it is expanded.

15	TRBV5-1	NA	NA	TRBJ2-3	CASSLSGTRTDTQYF	TGCGCCAGCAGCCTTTCGGGGACTCGCACAGATACGCAGTATTTT
15	TRBV10-3	TRBD1	NA	TRBJ2-7	CAISAPGQGYYEQYF	TGTGCCATCAGTGCACCGGGACAGGGATACTACGAGCAGTACTTC
13	TRBV18	NA	NA	TRBJ1-2	CASSPTAPGGYTF	TGTGCCAGCTCACCCACAGCGCCGGGAGGCTACACCTTC
14	TRBV6-6	TRBD1	NA	TRBJ1-5	CASDSRGHHQPQHF	TGTGCCAGCGATAGCAGGGGGCATCATCAGCCCCAGCATTTT
13	TRBV2	TRBD2	NA	TRBJ2-7	CASGLADSYEQYF	TGTGCCAGTGGGCTAGCGGACTCCTACGAGCAGTACTTC
13	TRBV2	TRBD1	NA	TRBJ1-3	CASSGTAGNTIYF	TGTGCCAGCAGCGGGACAGCTGGAAACACCATATATTTT
15	TRBV15	NA	NA	TRBJ1-5	CATSRDRGSNQPQHF	TGTGCCACCAGCAGAGATAGGGGCAGCAATCAGCCCCAGCATTTT
12	TRBV18	NA	once	TRBJ2-7	CASSPISYEQYF	TGTGCCAGCTCCCCCATCTCCTACGAGCAGTACTTC
15	TRBV2	TRBD1	NA	TRBJ1-6	CASTGQGGDNSPLHF	TGTGCCAGCACTGGACAGGGGGGCGATAATTCACCCCTCCACTTT
14	TRBV4-1	NA	NA	TRBJ2-5	CASSQGRTGETQYF	TGCGCCAGCAGCCAAGGACGGACTGGGGAGACCCAGTACTTC
15	TRBV5-4	TRBD1	NA	TRBJ1-2	CASSHGDRGGYGYTF	TGTGCCAGCAGCCACGGAGACAGGGGCGGTTATGGCTACACCTTC
14	TRBV7-2	NA	NA	TRBJ2-1	CASSTGLAANEQFF	TGTGCCAGCAGTACAGGGCTAGCGGCAAATGAGCAGTTCTTC
15	TRBV15	NA	NA	TRBJ1-1	CATSRDRQANTEAFF	TGTGCCACCAGCAGAGATAGACAAGCGAACACTGAAGCTTTCTTT
16	TRBV10-1	TRBD1	NA	TRBJ1-5	CASSDDRGPGNQPQHF	TGCGCCAGCAGTGACGACAGGGGGCCGGGCAATCAGCCCCAGCATTTT
15	TRBV28	NA	NA	TRBJ2-2	CASSSPGLNTGELFF	TGTGCCAGCAGTTCACCGGGACTTAACACCGGGGAGCTGTTTTTT
14	TRBV27	NA	few	TRBJ2-1	CASSLNAAYNEQFF	TGTGCCAGCAGTTTAAACGCAGCGTACAATGAGCAGTTCTTC
15	TRBV6-6	TRBD2	NA	TRBJ2-1	CASSSRTSGNNEQFF	TGTGCCAGCAGTTCCCGGACTAGCGGTAACAATGAGCAGTTCTTC
15	TRBV7-8	NA	NA	TRBJ2-2	CASTVVAGNTGELFF	TGTGCCAGCACCGTAGTGGCAGGCAACACCGGGGAGCTGTTTTTT
13	TRBV25-1	NA	once	TRBJ2-3	CASSGTVTDTQYF	TGTGCCAGCAGTGGGACAGTCACAGATACGCAGTATTTT
15	TRBV15	TRBD2	NA	TRBJ2-3	CATSSPREPSDTQYF	TGTGCCACCAGCAGCCCGCGGGAGCCCTCAGATACGCAGTATTTT